This T cell receptor (beta chain) was sequenced during a study of blood T cell repertoires in COVID-19. Overall study: There were acute and convalescent COVID-19 samples, and they came from the United States, Italy and Spain.

All enrollees were roughly 18 to 95 years old and from some 24 US areas. For recovered donors of Cohort 3, there were two negative PCRs, clearance, or symptom resolution. Germline V gene data show CDR1 as LGHDT and CDR2 as YNNKEL (reference sequence). The CDR3 sequence is 14 residues long. V lost 2 bases and J 2 bases, leaving 7 bases between the germline ends. Profiled with immunoSEQ multiplex PCR; TCRdb holds only in-frame clones, not every one. The repertoire holds some 160,000 clones, with roughly 88% as singletons. The sample comprised PBMCs or T cells enriched from blood (not recorded which). The TCR was taken from a woman in her fifties or sixties who had recovered from COVID-19. V gene TRBV3-1 (or the pseudogene TRBV3-2) combines with J gene TRBJ1-5; D gene unclear. CDR3 DNA sequence: TGTGCCAGCAGCCAATCATTCCGCAATCAGCCCCAGCATTTT. Its translation: CASSQSFRNQPQHF.